These T cell receptor beta chains were read from a single sample in a study of shared clonotypes between healthy human individuals. Measured with immunoSEQ multiplex PCR; TCRdb has only the in-frame clones, and not every one. The sample has 2 million to 2.5 million clones, less than 95% seen once; the top ten hold 0.3% to 0.45%. The sequenced material came from naive CD4+ T cells from PBMCs. These receptors all come from a young man in good health. Some clones in this sample may be carry-over from other donors' samples. Each CDR3 is given with its conserved first and last residue. The D gene is left open where the match is weak. Expanded clones are given a class, and other clones once, few, many or no size at all.

V gene	clone size	D gene	J gene	CDR3 DNA	CDR3 protein
TRBV28	NA	TRBD2	TRBJ2-7	TGTGCCAGCAGTTTAGTTTTATGGCGGGAGAACAACGAGCAGTACTTC	CASSLVLWRENNEQYF
TRBV20-1	NA	NA	TRBJ2-7	TGCAGTGCCCTTTCCCCCTACGAGCAGTACTTC	CSALSPYEQYF
TRBV28	once	NA	TRBJ2-5	TGTGCCAGCAGGGAGGCCGGGACTTCTTCACAAGAGACCCAGTACTTC	CASREAGTSSQETQYF
TRBV28	NA	NA	TRBJ1-1	TGTGCCAGCGCCGTAGTTCAGGGTCGGACTGAAGCTTTCTTT	CASAVVQGRTEAFF
TRBV7-3	NA	NA	TRBJ2-6	TGTGCCAGCAGCTTTGGTCAGGGCCGGTCTGGGGCCAACGTCCTGACTTTC	CASSFGQGRSGANVLTF
TRBV5-1	once	NA	TRBJ2-3	TGCGCCAGCAGCGCTGTACTCGCCCCCGGGGCAGATACGCAGTATTTT	CASSAVLAPGADTQYF
TRBV5-6	once	TRBD2	TRBJ2-2	TGTGCCAGCAGCACGGGACTAGCGGTCACCGGGGAGCTGTTTTTT	CASSTGLAVTGELFF
TRBV4-2	NA	TRBD2	TRBJ2-1	TGTGCCAGCAGCTTCCGGACTAGCGGGAGTTCTGGTAATGAGCAGTTCTTC	CASSFRTSGSSGNEQFF
TRBV5-1	NA	NA	TRBJ2-3	TGCGCCAGCAGCCCGGACAGTAGGACAGATACGCAGTATTTT	CASSPDSRTDTQYF
TRBV2	NA	NA	TRBJ1-1	TGTGCCAGCAGTGATGAGGGGAGGTACACTGAAGCTTTCTTT	CASSDEGRYTEAFF
TRBV18	NA	TRBD2	TRBJ2-7	TGTGCCAGCTCACCACTGCGGGGGGCGGGCGAGCAGTACTTC	CASSPLRGAGEQYF
TRBV15	NA	NA	TRBJ2-5	TGTGCCACCAGCAGAGATCCCACTGGGTTTCAAGAGACCCAGTACTTC	CATSRDPTGFQETQYF
TRBV10-2	NA	NA	TRBJ2-2	TGCGCCAGCAGTGAGTCCTACGGGGAGCTGTTTTTT	CASSESYGELFF
TRBV7-9	NA	TRBD1	TRBJ1-2	TGTGCCAGCAGCCGGACAGGTCCTAACTATGGCTACACCTTC	CASSRTGPNYGYTF
TRBV28	NA	NA	TRBJ1-1	TGTGCCAGCAGTTTGGACAGTCCGAACACTGAAGCTTTCTTT	CASSLDSPNTEAFF
TRBV19	NA	NA	TRBJ1-5	TGTGCCAGTAGTCTGCCCGGGATGGACGGGAGAACACGGGCCCAGCATTTT	CASSLPGMDGRTRAQHF
TRBV18	NA	NA	TRBJ1-4	TGTGCCAGCTCCCTCGACGGCGCGACAATGGGAAAACTGTTTTTT	CASSLDGATMGKLFF
TRBV30	NA	NA	TRBJ2-2	TGTGCCTGGAGCCTTCCGGGACTCCTCACCGGGGAGCTGTTTTTT	CAWSLPGLLTGELFF
TRBV4-2	NA	NA	TRBJ2-7	TGTGCCAGCAGCCAACCCGGGGCCGGTATGGAGCAGTACTTC	CASSQPGAGMEQYF
TRBV29-1	once	TRBD1	TRBJ2-7	TGCAGCGTTCGAGAGGGACAGGGGCACTACGAGCAGTACTTC	CSVREGQGHYEQYF
TRBV9	NA	TRBD2	TRBJ2-2	TGTGCCAGCAGCCCAAGACTAGCGGGAGCCGGGGAGCTGTTTTTT	CASSPRLAGAGELFF